This T cell receptor beta chain originates from a study of T-cell memory formation after mild COVID-19. Turning to the study itself: Largely, TCR clusters stayed within a single donor. The study, taken as a whole, reports: Memory cells collected pre-infection included some clones that later responded, suggesting cross-reactive memory joined. There was a balanced CD4/CD8 profile in clones contracting day 15 to 85, and later expanders leaned CD4+.

Sample barcodes and UMIs were carried by the TCR alpha and TCR beta cDNA libraries that 5'RACE generated with constant-segment primers. MiXCR was run by TCRdb on the 5' RACE reads, yielding one entry per CDR3 protein. The sample consists of roughly 580,000 distinct CDR3 sequences, under 20% of them appearing once. There are a few counts of this clonotype. What it binds is unknown. The sequencing input was PBMCs or a T cell subset sorted from them (not recorded which). This clonotype originated in an adult woman who had mild COVID-19 (a few samples of this study predate the infection). Cell type and time point are not known.

This CDR3 reads CASSVQGYTEAFF. DNA for the CDR3: TGTGCCAGCAGTGTTCAGGGGTACACTGAAGCTTTCTTT. This sequence joins TRBV2 and TRBJ1-1; TRBD1 might be the D (6 bases). Germline values: CDR1 SNHLY, CDR2 FYNNEI. The CDR3 is 13 residues long. Trimming removed 4 bases at V and 3 bases at J, with 9 bases between.